This T cell receptor beta chain originates from a study of blood T cell repertoires in COVID-19. Study as a whole: There were acute and convalescent COVID-19 samples, and they came from the United States, Italy and Spain. PBMCs, B-cell-depleted T cells, or T cells were the source of the cDNA or gDNA that made up the material.

What the recovered Cohort 3 donors had was two negative PCRs, clearance, or symptom resolution. The CDR3 runs to 13 residues. Trimming cost V 5 bases and J 8 bases, with 15 bases left between them. Germline loops: CDR1 MRHNA, CDR2 SNTAGT. Authors' processing steps: Estimates of nucleated cell counts were drawn from the amplification of reference gene primers. Generated by immunoSEQ multiplex PCR, the TCRdb table keeps only in-frame clones and is missing some. V, J and clone size are taken as reported in that table, and D and trimming were inferred from the DNA itself. Among under 300,000 clones, around nine tenths were seen once, and the ten largest hold less than 2.5%.

The sequence came from a woman younger than 30 who had recovered from COVID-19. The gene calls are TRBV6-4 and TRBJ1-1; D is uncertain. The sequenced sample was PBMCs or T cells enriched from blood (not recorded which). This chain's CDR3 is CASSSSTTREAFF. The CDR3 DNA reads as TGTGCCAGCAGTTCCTCGACGACCAGGGAAGCTTTCTTT.